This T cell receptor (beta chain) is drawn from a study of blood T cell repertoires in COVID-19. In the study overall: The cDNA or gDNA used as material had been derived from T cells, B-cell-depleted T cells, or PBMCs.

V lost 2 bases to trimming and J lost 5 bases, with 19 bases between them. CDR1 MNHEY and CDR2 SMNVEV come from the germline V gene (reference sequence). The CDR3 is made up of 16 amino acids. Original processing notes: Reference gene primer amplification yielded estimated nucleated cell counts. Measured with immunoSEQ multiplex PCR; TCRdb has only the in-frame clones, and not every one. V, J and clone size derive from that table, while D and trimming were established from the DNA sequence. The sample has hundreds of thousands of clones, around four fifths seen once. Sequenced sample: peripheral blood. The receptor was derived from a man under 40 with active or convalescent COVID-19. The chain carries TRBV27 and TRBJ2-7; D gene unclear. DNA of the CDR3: TGTGCCAGCAGTTTAAATTTGGGCCAGTTCAGGAACGAGCAGTACTTC. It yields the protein CASSLNLGQFRNEQYF.